The clone carrying this TCR beta chain was seen only a few times. The antigen is undetermined. The primer mix had 60 Vbeta and 13 Jbeta primers. Assay: immunoSEQ multiplex PCR; the TCRdb copy retains only in-frame clones and omits some. Of more than 85,000 clones in the sample, about four fifths are singletons; the top ten hold around 4%. With 6 bases removed from V and 4 bases from J, the gap between germline ends came to 16 bases. CDR1 SNHLY and CDR2 FYNNEI come from the germline V gene. CDR3 length: 15 residues. This sample stems from a study of cytomegalovirus exposure and HLA in healthy donors. Whole-study results and caveats: CMV serostatus was the only immune exposure information that was available.

The source is a female donor in good health and CMV-seropositive. V is TRBV2 and J is TRBJ2-1; D might be TRBD1 (6 bases). Sample: PBMCs. The CDR3 DNA sequence: TGTGCCAGCAGCCCCGGTGGGGGCGCGTACAATGAGCAGTTCTTC. This codes for CASSPGGGAYNEQFF.